This T cell receptor beta chain came from a study of shared clonotypes between healthy human individuals. Study-wide background: Researchers assigned three CD4 naive, three CD4 memory, two CD8 naive and one CD8 memory plate to each donor.

Deletions cut 7 bases from V and 0 bases from J, with 9 bases between. Germline V gives CDR1 MDHEN, CDR2 SYDVKM. This CDR3 comprises 13 residues. Sequencing was performed with immunoSEQ multiplex PCR; in TCRdb, only in-frame clones are kept and a portion is missing. The table has approximately 2.5 million clones, approximately 94% seen once; the top ten hold around 0.4%. This chain joins TRBV28 and TRBJ1-1, with D uncertain. The specimen sequenced was naive CD4+ T cells from PBMCs. Indicated subset: CD45RA+ positively selected. This clonotype originated in a man between 18 and 29 years old in good health. Some clones in this sample may be carry-over from other donors' samples. DNA for the CDR3: TGTGCCAGCACGAATGTCCTGAACACTGAAGCTTTCTTT. This sequence encodes CASTNVLNTEAFF.